This TCR beta chain was sequenced during a study of response to subunit inactivated influenza vaccine. Findings of the study overall: Each seasonal influenza vaccination, the authors suggested, recruits few new T cells.

Germline V lookup: CDR1 GTSNPN, CDR2 SVGIG (reference sequence). The CDR3 covers 12 residues. The V end lost 0 bases, the J end lost 7 bases, and 7 bases lay between the germline ends. This clonotype was counted only a few times. As yet, its antigen is unknown. TCRdb recomputed calls from the RT-PCR reads with MiXCR, one row per CDR3 protein. In the table there are about 480,000 distinct CDR3 sequences, roughly 13% of which are singletons. The receptor was derived from a man aged 50 to 59 who received an inactivated influenza vaccine. The material sequenced was PBMCs from blood, taken about 40 days after vaccination. The chain couples TRBV30 to TRBJ1-5; TRBD1 might be the D (5 bases). This chain's CDR3 is CAWSVGGQPQHF. The DNA of the CDR3 is TGTGCCTGGAGTGTGGGGGGACAGCCCCAGCATTTT.